This TCR delta chain was documented in a study of γδ T cells in repeated Plasmodium falciparum infection. Across the study: Donors were malaria-exposed Malian children or age- and gender-matched Australian children. Over about 600 days, donors received four mosquito-bite P. falciparum NF54 infections.

The CDR3 extends over 23 amino acids. Germline lookup yields CDR1 TSWWSYY and CDR2 QGS. The junction had 30 bases not matched to a gene; V was cut back by 5 bases and J by 5 bases. Of note for this clone: A far larger clone is off by one base, so a read error is likely. Other nucleotide sequences in the sample specify the same CDR3.

TCRdb re-processed the multiplex PCR reads via CATT. This table holds tens of thousands of delta-chain clones, 1.6% found once. Vgamma9/Vdelta2+ and Vdelta2-negative gammadelta T cells were flow-sorted from PBMC for bulk sequencing. What was sequenced was gamma-delta T cells from blood. The sequence came from a pool of human donors (malaria-infected and uninfected, not separated). This rearrangement joins TRDV1 to TRDJ1; 12 positions agree with TRDD3. Assignment of the J gene here rests on matching the DNA to germline, because TCRdb gives none. The CDR3 DNA reads as TGTGCTCTTGGGAGAAGGGTAGTTACCCGAAAACTGGGGGATACTCCCAGTACAGATAAACTCATCTTT. Protein product: CALGRRVVTRKLGDTPSTDKLIF.